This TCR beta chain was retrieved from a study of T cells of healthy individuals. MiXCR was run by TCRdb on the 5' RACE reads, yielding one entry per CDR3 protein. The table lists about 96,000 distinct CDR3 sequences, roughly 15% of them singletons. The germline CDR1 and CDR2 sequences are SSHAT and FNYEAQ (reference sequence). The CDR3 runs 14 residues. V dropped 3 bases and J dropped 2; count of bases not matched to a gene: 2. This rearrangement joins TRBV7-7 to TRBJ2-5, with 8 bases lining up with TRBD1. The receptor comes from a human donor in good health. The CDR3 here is CASSFNRGQETQYF. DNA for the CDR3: TGTGCCAGCAGCTTTAACAGGGGGCAAGAGACCCAGTACTTC.